Given below is one T cell receptor beta chain in context. V lost 7 bases and J 0 bases, leaving 16 bases between the germline ends. The CDR3 consists of 15 residues. The germline CDR1 and CDR2 sequences are SGHRS and YFSETQ. This specimen belongs to a study of patients and donors after allogeneic stem cell transplantation. TCRdb re-called the RT-PCR reads through MiXCR, storing one row per CDR3 protein. The sample carries approximately 160,000 distinct CDR3 sequences, 30% recorded once. The genes are TRBV5-1 and TRBJ1-1; no firm D call. The receptor was isolated from a human donor who was either an allogeneic HSCT recipient or a stem cell or donor lymphocyte infusion donor (not recorded which). It is not recorded whose cells these are; they may come from a transplant donor. Sequenced input: blood, either unsorted or a sorted T cell fraction (not recorded which). CDR3: CASSTLGAMNTEAFF. Here the CDR3 DNA reads TGCGCCAGCTCCACCCTAGGAGCTATGAACACTGAAGCTTTCTTT.